This T cell receptor beta chain was identified in a study of monozygotic twins with inflammatory bowel disease. The CDR3 has 13 residues. The germline V gene has CDR1 ENHRY and CDR2 SYGVKD. TCRdb reprocessed the 5' RACE reads and stores each CDR3 protein as one record, lacking DNA. The specimen's table records fewer than 450,000 distinct CDR3 sequences. Material for sequencing was blood. The sequence came from a human donor with ulcerative colitis or Crohn's disease, or a healthy co-twin of an affected twin (not recorded which). V usage is TRBV10-3 and J usage is TRBJ1-1. CDR3 loop: CAIREGMNTEAFF.